Included here is one T cell receptor beta chain sequence, with context. This sample is drawn from a study of regulatory T cells in long-lasting Graves disease. Study background: Persistent cases were those of Graves' disease that involved over 5 years of antithyroid drugs with positive TSH receptor antibodies.

The TCR beta library used iRepertoire HTBI primers with Arm-PCR amplification of CDR3. A single record per CDR3 protein comes from TCRdb applying MiXCR to the multiplex PCR reads. The table has 400,000 to 600,000 distinct CDR3 sequences, under 25% seen once. Trimming removed 3 bases from V and 9 bases from J; junction bases left unmatched: 14. CDR3 size: 16 residues. Germline V gene sequence: CDR1 WSHSY, CDR2 SAAADI. Time point here: persistent/refractory GD, antithyroid drugs over 5 years with positive TRAb. The authors made the TCR library using RNA they extracted from PBMCs. Patients met American Thyroid Association criteria for Graves' disease.

The V gene is TRBV10-2, the J gene TRBJ2-7, with TRBD2 identical over 10 bases. The TCR comes from a female donor with Graves disease. The sample was peripheral blood mononuclear cells (PBMCs), taken when the disease was refractory, from a patient treated with antithyroid drugs. CDR3 bases: TGCGCCAGCAGTGAATTCGCTAGCGGGAGTGAGTCCGGGCAGTACTTC. Translated, it gives CASSEFASGSESGQYF.